These T cell receptor beta chains were read from a single sample in a study of OX40 agonist ivuxolimab in advanced cancers. Profiling relied on immunoSEQ multiplex PCR, and the TCRdb table lists in-frame clones only, not all of them. The table shows more than 45,000 clones, with roughly 88% occurring only once. The sequenced sample was CD4+ or CD8+ T cells sorted from blood, obtained in a trial of the OX40 agonist ivuxolimab. Receptor source: an adult with an advanced solid tumor such as melanoma, head and neck, liver or kidney cancer. CDR3s include the opening cysteine and the closing phenylalanine or tryptophan. D genes are given only for firm matches. Some rows have no size entry. The others give once, few or many, or a class for an expanded clone.

J gene,D gene,clone size,V gene,CDR3 protein,CDR3 DNA
TRBJ1-2,NA,NA,TRBV5-1,CASSLDMGGVWYGYTF,TGCGCCAGCAGCTTGGATATGGGGGGAGTCTGGTATGGCTACACCTTC
TRBJ2-1,TRBD2,NA,TRBV10-2,CASNHGLGANEQFF,TGCGCCAGCAACCACGGACTAGGGGCTAATGAGCAGTTCTTC
TRBJ2-7,NA,NA,TRBV2,CASSGAGYEQYF,TGTGCCAGCAGTGGAGCAGGATACGAGCAGTACTTC
TRBJ2-6,NA,NA,TRBV23-1,CASSLNYTQQSRANVLTF,TGCGCCAGCAGTTTGAACTATACGCAACAAAGTCGGGCCAACGTCCTGACTTTC
TRBJ2-1,NA,NA,TRBV4-1,CASSPGEGLLSEQFF,TGCGCCAGCAGCCCCGGCGAGGGCCTCTTGAGTGAGCAGTTCTTC
TRBJ2-5,NA,NA,TRBV2,CASDSIEETQYF,TGTGCCAGCGACAGTATCGAGGAGACCCAGTACTTC
TRBJ1-6,TRBD1,NA,TRBV5-1,CASSPGQGESPLHF,TGCGCCAGCAGCCCCGGACAGGGTGAATCACCCCTCCACTTT
TRBJ2-7,NA,NA,TRBV7-6,CASSPGPTYEQYF,TGTGCCAGCAGCCCGGGTCCAACCTACGAGCAGTACTTC
TRBJ1-4,NA,NA,TRBV25-1,CASSEQGLHEKLFF,TGTGCCAGCAGTGAACAGGGACTACATGAAAAACTGTTTTTT
TRBJ1-3,NA,NA,TRBV4-1,CASSHSGGNTIYF,TGCGCCAGCAGCCATTCGGGTGGAAACACCATATATTTT
TRBJ2-1,NA,NA,TRBV29-1,CSVTGYYNEQFF,TGCAGCGTAACAGGCTACTACAATGAGCAGTTCTTC
TRBJ2-5,TRBD2,NA,TRBV7-9,CASSQGLAGTETQYF,TGTGCCAGCAGCCAAGGACTAGCGGGGACAGAGACCCAGTACTTC
TRBJ2-7,TRBD2,NA,TRBV15,CATGGVRSTEQYF,TGTGCCACCGGGGGGGTGCGTAGCACAGAGCAGTACTTC
TRBJ2-1,NA,NA,TRBV19,CASSISAFSDNEQFF,TGTGCCAGTAGTATAAGCGCTTTCTCCGACAATGAGCAGTTCTTC
TRBJ1-2,NA,NA,TRBV7-8,CASGENYGYTF,TGTGCCAGTGGGGAAAACTATGGCTACACCTTC
TRBJ1-4,NA,NA,TRBV5-8,CASGPGTDNEKLFF,TGTGCCAGCGGCCCCGGGACGGATAATGAAAAACTGTTTTTT
TRBJ2-1,TRBD2,NA,TRBV28,CASSSLRLAGSSYNEQFF,TGTGCCAGCAGTTCCCTGAGGCTAGCGGGAAGCTCCTACAATGAGCAGTTCTTC
TRBJ2-5,NA,NA,TRBV11-1,CASSLTQETQYF,TGTGCCAGCAGCTTAACTCAAGAGACCCAGTACTTC
TRBJ2-2,NA,NA,TRBV14,CASSPAHGGELFF,TGTGCCAGCAGCCCAGCTCATGGCGGGGAGCTGTTTTTT
TRBJ1-5,TRBD1,NA,TRBV5-3,CATIRDRVYDGNQPQHF,TGTGCCACAATTCGGGACAGGGTATATGATGGCAATCAGCCCCAGCATTTT
TRBJ1-1,NA,NA,TRBV7-9,CASSSTVSEAFF,TGTGCCAGCAGCTCTACCGTCAGTGAAGCTTTCTTT
TRBJ1-2,TRBD1,NA,TRBV4-1,CASSQDDTGGYGYTF,TGCGCCAGCAGCCAAGATGATACAGGGGGCTATGGCTACACCTTC
TRBJ2-2,TRBD1,once,TRBV11-2,CASSFGQAGELFF,TGTGCCAGCAGCTTCGGACAGGCCGGGGAGCTGTTTTTT
TRBJ2-1,TRBD2,NA,TRBV9,CASSGTGTSGRGASHNEQFF,TGTGCCAGCAGTGGAACCGGGACTAGCGGGAGGGGGGCCTCCCACAATGAGCAGTTCTTC
TRBJ2-3,NA,NA,TRBV19,CASSIEFRRDFLRDTQYF,TGTGCCAGTAGTATAGAATTCCGCCGGGACTTCCTCCGAGATACGCAGTATTTT
TRBJ2-1,NA,once,TRBV5-1,CASSEGVLRANEQFF,TGCGCCAGCAGCGAAGGGGTTTTAAGGGCCAATGAGCAGTTCTTC
TRBJ2-5,TRBD2,NA,TRBV7-8,CASSLGLAGGLARSETQYF,TGTGCCAGCAGCTTGGGACTAGCGGGAGGACTGGCGCGGTCAGAGACCCAGTACTTC
TRBJ2-2,NA,NA,TRBV6-6,CASSTYRVTGELFF,TGTGCCAGCAGTACTTACAGGGTAACCGGGGAGCTGTTTTTT
TRBJ2-1,NA,once,TRBV6-5,CASRALAYNEQFF,TGTGCCAGCAGGGCTCTCGCGTACAATGAGCAGTTCTTC